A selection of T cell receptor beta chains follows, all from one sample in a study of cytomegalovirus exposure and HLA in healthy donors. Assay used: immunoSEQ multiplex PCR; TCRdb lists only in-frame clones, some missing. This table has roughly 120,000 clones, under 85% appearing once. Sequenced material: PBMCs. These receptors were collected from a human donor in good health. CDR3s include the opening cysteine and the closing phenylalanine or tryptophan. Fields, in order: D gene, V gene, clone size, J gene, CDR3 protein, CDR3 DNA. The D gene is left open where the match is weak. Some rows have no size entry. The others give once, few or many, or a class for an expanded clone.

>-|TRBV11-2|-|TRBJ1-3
CASSTYREGRNTIYF
TGTGCCAGCAGCACCTACAGGGAGGGGAGAAACACCATATATTTT
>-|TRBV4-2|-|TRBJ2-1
CASSQVLVSGEQFF
TGTGCCAGCAGCCAAGTACTAGTCAGTGGGGAGCAGTTCTTC
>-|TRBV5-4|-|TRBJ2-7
CASSSPYEQYF
TGTGCCAGCAGCTCTCCCTACGAGCAGTACTTC
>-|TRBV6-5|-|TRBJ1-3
CASRPRASGNTIYF
TGTGCCAGCAGGCCCAGGGCCTCTGGAAACACCATATATTTT
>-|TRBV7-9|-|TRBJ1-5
CASSLGQAQPQHF
TGTGCCAGCAGCTTAGGGCAGGCTCAGCCCCAGCATTTT
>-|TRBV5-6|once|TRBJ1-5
CASSRVGGDQPQHF
TGTGCCAGCAGCCGGGTGGGGGGGGATCAGCCCCAGCATTTT
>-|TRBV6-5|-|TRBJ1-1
CASSSDRPNTEAFF
TGTGCCAGCAGTTCCGACAGGCCGAACACTGAAGCTTTCTTT
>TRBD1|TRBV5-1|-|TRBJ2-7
CASSVGQGSGEQYF
TGCGCCAGCAGCGTGGGACAGGGGTCGGGCGAGCAGTACTTC
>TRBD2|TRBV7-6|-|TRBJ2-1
CASSKTASGLYNEQFF
TGTGCCAGCAGCAAAACGGCTAGCGGACTCTACAATGAGCAGTTCTTC
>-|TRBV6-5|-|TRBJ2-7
CASSEIGGYEQYF
TGTGCCAGCAGTGAGATCGGTGGCTACGAGCAGTACTTC
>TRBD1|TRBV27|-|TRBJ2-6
CASSLVGQGAPSGANVLTF
TGTGCCAGCAGTTTAGTCGGACAGGGGGCGCCATCTGGGGCCAACGTCCTGACTTTC
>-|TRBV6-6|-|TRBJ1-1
CASSYQGLNTEAFF
TGTGCCAGCAGTTACCAGGGGCTGAACACTGAAGCTTTCTTT
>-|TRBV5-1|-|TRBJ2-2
CASSSQGTGELFF
TGCGCCAGCAGCTCACAGGGCACCGGGGAGCTGTTTTTT
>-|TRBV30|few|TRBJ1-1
CAWLWSWEYGEAFF
TGTGCCTGGCTGTGGAGTTGGGAGTACGGTGAAGCTTTCTTT
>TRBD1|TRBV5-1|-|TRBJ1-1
CASSLGQGDDAFF
TGCGCCAGCAGCTTGGGGCAGGGGGACGATGCTTTCTTT
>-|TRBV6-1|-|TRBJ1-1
CASTRVPNTEAFF
TGTGCCAGCACTCGGGTTCCGAACACTGAAGCTTTCTTT
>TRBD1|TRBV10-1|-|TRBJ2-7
CASSESVGDSQYF
TGCGCCAGCAGTGAGTCCGTAGGGGACAGTCAGTACTTC
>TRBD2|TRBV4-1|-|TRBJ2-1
CASSQDGGLVPNEQFF
TGCGCCAGCAGCCAAGATGGGGGACTAGTACCCAATGAGCAGTTCTTC
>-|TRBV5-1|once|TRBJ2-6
CASSAGNSGANVLTF
TGCGCCAGCAGCGCCGGGAACTCTGGGGCCAACGTCCTGACTTTC
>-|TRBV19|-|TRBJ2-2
CASSITRKQTGELFF
TGTGCCAGTAGTATTACGAGGAAGCAGACCGGGGAGCTGTTTTTT
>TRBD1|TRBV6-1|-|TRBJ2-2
CASSARLPGQGNTGELFF
TGTGCCAGCAGTGCAAGGCTACCGGGACAGGGAAACACCGGGGAGCTGTTTTTT
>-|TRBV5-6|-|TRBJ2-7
CASSLGRGEQYF
TGTGCCAGCAGCTTGGGTAGAGGCGAGCAGTACTTC
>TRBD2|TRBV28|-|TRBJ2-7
CASSLSRHLAGLTYEQYF
TGTGCCAGCAGTTTATCCCGACACCTAGCGGGCCTAACCTACGAGCAGTACTTC
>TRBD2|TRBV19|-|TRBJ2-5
CASSIGLARGTQYF
TGTGCCAGTAGTATTGGACTAGCCCGGGGAACCCAGTACTTC
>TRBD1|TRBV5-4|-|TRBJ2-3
CASSGDRGPPTDTQYF
TGTGCCAGCAGCGGGGACAGGGGACCACCAACAGATACGCAGTATTTT
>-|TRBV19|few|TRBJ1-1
CASSIWGGGTEAFF
TGTGCCAGTAGTATATGGGGAGGAGGCACTGAAGCTTTCTTT
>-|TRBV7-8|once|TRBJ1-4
CASRTGHEKLFF
TGTGCCAGCCGTACAGGCCACGAAAAACTGTTTTTT
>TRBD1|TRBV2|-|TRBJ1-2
CASRETPGQPYGYTF
TGTGCCAGCAGGGAGACCCCGGGACAGCCTTATGGCTACACCTTC
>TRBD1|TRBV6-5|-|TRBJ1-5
CASSWNRGGGNQPQHF
TGTGCCAGCAGTTGGAACAGGGGCGGGGGCAATCAGCCCCAGCATTTT
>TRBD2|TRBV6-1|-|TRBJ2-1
CASSEASGGPYNEQFF
TGTGCCAGCAGTGAAGCGAGCGGGGGGCCCTACAATGAGCAGTTCTTC
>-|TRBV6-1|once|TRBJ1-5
CASRMGGNQPQHF
TGTGCCAGCAGGATGGGGGGGAATCAGCCCCAGCATTTT
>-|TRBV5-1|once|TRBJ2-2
CASNRENTGELFF
TGCGCCAGCAACCGGGAGAACACCGGGGAGCTGTTTTTT
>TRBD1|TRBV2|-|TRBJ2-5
CASSAQTGGQETQYF
TGTGCCAGCAGTGCCCAGACAGGGGGGCAAGAGACCCAGTACTTC
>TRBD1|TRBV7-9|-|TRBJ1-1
CASSARTGSGNTEAFF
TGTGCCAGCAGCGCCCGGACAGGGTCAGGGAACACTGAAGCTTTCTTT
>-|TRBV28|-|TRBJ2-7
CASSFQRPGGNEQYF
TGTGCCAGCAGTTTCCAGCGGCCTGGGGGGAACGAGCAGTACTTC
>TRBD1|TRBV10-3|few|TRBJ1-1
CAISDRDTTEAFF
TGTGCCATCAGCGACAGGGATACGACTGAAGCTTTCTTT
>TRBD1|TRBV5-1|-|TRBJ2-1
CASSLGQGARREQFF
TGCGCCAGCAGCTTAGGACAGGGGGCGCGAAGGGAGCAGTTCTTC
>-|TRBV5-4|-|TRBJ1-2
CASTSRGGFDYGYTF
TGTGCCAGCACCTCCAGAGGCGGTTTTGACTATGGCTACACCTTC
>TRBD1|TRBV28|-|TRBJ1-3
CASSFRPGGTIYF
TGTGCCAGCAGTTTTCGCCCAGGGGGCACCATATATTTT
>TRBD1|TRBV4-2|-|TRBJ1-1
CASSPQPDRGHTEAFF
TGTGCCAGCAGCCCACAGCCAGACAGGGGACACACTGAAGCTTTCTTT
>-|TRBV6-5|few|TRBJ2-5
CASSYAGNEETQYF
TGTGCCAGCAGTTACGCGGGGAATGAAGAGACCCAGTACTTC
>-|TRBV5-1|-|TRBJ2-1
CASSLLSAGADNEQFF
TGCGCCAGCAGCTTGTTATCGGCGGGGGCTGACAATGAGCAGTTCTTC